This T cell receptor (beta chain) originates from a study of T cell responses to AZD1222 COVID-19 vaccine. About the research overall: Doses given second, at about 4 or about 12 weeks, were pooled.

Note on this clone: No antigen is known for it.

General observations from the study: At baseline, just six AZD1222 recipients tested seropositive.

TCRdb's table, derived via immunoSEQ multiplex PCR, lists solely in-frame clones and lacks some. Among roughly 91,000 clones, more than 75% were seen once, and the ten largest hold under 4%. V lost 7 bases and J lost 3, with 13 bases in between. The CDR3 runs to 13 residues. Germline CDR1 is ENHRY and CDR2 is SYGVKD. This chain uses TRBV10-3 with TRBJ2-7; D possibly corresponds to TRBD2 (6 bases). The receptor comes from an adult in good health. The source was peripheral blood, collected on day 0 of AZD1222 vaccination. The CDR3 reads CAINHGTGYEQYF. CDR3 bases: TGTGCCATCAATCACGGGACTGGCTACGAGCAGTACTTC.